The rows below give T cell receptor beta chains drawn from one sample of a study of radiotherapy plus CTLA-4 blockade in lung cancer. Assay used: immunoSEQ multiplex PCR; TCRdb lists only in-frame clones, some missing. Of tens of thousands of clones detected, over 65% appear once; the ten largest clones hold roughly 4%. The source was peripheral blood, collected from a patient treated with radiotherapy plus ipilimumab. The receptor source for this set is a human donor with non-small cell lung cancer who had a partial response to radiotherapy plus ipilimumab. Both conserved end residues are part of each CDR3. Not every row has a clone size; where given, it reads once, few, many or a size class.

clone size: .; V gene: TRBV5-6; CDR3 protein: CASSSGGRKDQPQHF
clone size: few; V gene: TRBV5-1; CDR3 protein: CASSLGLIATNEKLFF
clone size: .; V gene: TRBV6-5; CDR3 protein: CASSYSGFGAGELFF
clone size: once; V gene: TRBV28; CDR3 protein: CASSLFGTTEAFF
clone size: .; V gene: TRBV5-6; CDR3 protein: CASTRQGTSQPQHF
clone size: .; V gene: TRBV9; CDR3 protein: CASSVASNTEAFF
clone size: few; V gene: TRBV28; CDR3 protein: CATPGGTPDQPQHF
clone size: .; V gene: TRBV6-1; CDR3 protein: CAGLREGSSQYF
clone size: .; V gene: TRBV2; CDR3 protein: CASRNRDTNYGYTF
clone size: .; V gene: TRBV4-1; CDR3 protein: CASSQEADSTIYEQYF
clone size: .; V gene: TRBV7-2; CDR3 protein: CASSLLGRGLSGELFF
clone size: .; V gene: TRBV6-5; CDR3 protein: CASSSGGTTEAFF
clone size: .; V gene: TRBV6-5; CDR3 protein: CASKTLRGHDQPQHF
clone size: .; V gene: TRBV7-9; CDR3 protein: CASSSPGLGGETQYF
clone size: .; V gene: TRBV19; CDR3 protein: CASSMGLAPSYEQYF
clone size: .; V gene: TRBV6-5; CDR3 protein: CASSPRGLGNSPLHF
clone size: .; V gene: TRBV7-8; CDR3 protein: CASSLETGSSYEQYF
clone size: .; V gene: TRBV5-4; CDR3 protein: CASSLAPTGDLADTQYF
clone size: few; V gene: TRBV29-1; CDR3 protein: CSVEDLSGYEQYF
clone size: .; V gene: TRBV11-2; CDR3 protein: CASSLGDRDQETQYF
clone size: .; V gene: TRBV5-1; CDR3 protein: CASSRRDRGISFRELFF
clone size: .; V gene: TRBV23-1; CDR3 protein: CASSQWTGNSPLHF
clone size: .; V gene: TRBV5-1; CDR3 protein: CASRSSWGAMNTEAFF
clone size: few; V gene: TRBV6-4; CDR3 protein: CASSDWTSGGARNEQFF